Following are 12 T cell receptor beta chains from one sample sequenced in a study of blood T cell repertoires in COVID-19. The data were produced by immunoSEQ multiplex PCR, yet TCRdb's version contains in-frame clones alone and is incomplete. The table shows some 210,000 clones, with 84% occurring only once. The material sequenced was peripheral blood. Receptors were obtained from a woman aged 70-85 years with active or convalescent COVID-19.

The rearrangement joins TRBV7-3 to TRBJ2-3; tentatively, D is TRBD2 (6 bases). The germline CDR1 and CDR2 sequences are SGHTA and FQGTGA. This CDR3 has 15 residues. V was pared by 3 bases and J by 0 bases, with 10 bases between. CDR3 DNA: TGTGCCAGCAGCTTGGGACTTTCTAGCACAGATACGCAGTATTTT. Its translation: CASSLGLSSTDTQYF.

V usage is TRBV28 and J usage is TRBJ2-2; TRBD1 agrees at 8 bases. The V gene end was trimmed by 1 base and the J gene end by 9 bases; junction bases not matched to a gene: 10. The CDR3 runs 16 residues. Germline lookup yields CDR1 MDHEN and CDR2 SYDVKM. This chain's CDR3 is CASSLYMTGVRRELFF. For the CDR3, the DNA is TGTGCCAGCAGTTTATACATGACAGGGGTCCGGCGGGAGCTGTTTTTT.

The V call is TRBV3-1 (or the pseudogene TRBV3-2), the J call TRBJ1-1; the D is unclear. CDR1 is LGHDT, CDR2 YNNKEL, per germline (reference sequence). The V end was cut by 1 base, the J end by 1 base, with 10 bases between. The CDR3 is 15 residues long. Here the CDR3 reads CASSQGGGQNTEAFF. The CDR3 coding sequence is TGTGCCAGCAGCCAAGGGGGAGGGCAGAACACTGAAGCTTTCTTT.

The chain employs TRBV5-1 and TRBJ2-1; D gene uncertain. The CDR3 runs 16 residues. V lost 0 bases and J 6 bases, leaving 16 bases between the germline ends. Germline V lookup: CDR1 SGHRS, CDR2 YFSETQ. The CDR3 sequence is CASSLAGSIVGNEQFF. The CDR3, as DNA: TGCGCCAGCAGCTTGGCCGGTAGCATCGTCGGCAATGAGCAGTTCTTC.

V and J are TRBV28 and TRBJ2-7; 9 bases are shared with TRBD1. Trimming removed 4 bases from V and 3 bases from J; junction bases left unmatched: 7. Germline V gene data show CDR1 as MDHEN and CDR2 as SYDVKM. The CDR3 is 15 amino acids. The CDR3 DNA sequence: TGTGCCAGCAGTTACACAGGGGGCTCCAACTACGAGCAGTACTTC. Translating gives CASSYTGGSNYEQYF.

The V and J genes are TRBV19 and TRBJ1-5; D not certain. The CDR3 totals 14 residues. Per the germline V gene, CDR1 is LNHDA and CDR2 is SQIVND (reference sequence). Trimming cost V 3 bases and J 3 bases, with 9 bases left between them. DNA for the CDR3: TGTGCCAGTAGTATGCGGGGTGACAATCAGCCCCAGCATTTT. It encodes CASSMRGDNQPQHF.

V and J are TRBV18 and TRBJ1-4; tentative D call: TRBD1 (5 bases). CDR3 length: 13 residues. The V and J ends lost 3 bases and 14 bases respectively, with 16 bases between them. Germline V gives CDR1 KGHSH, CDR2 LQKENI. For the CDR3, the DNA is TGTGCCAGCTCACCGGGACTGTTGGGGTCTCTGTTTTTT. This encodes CASSPGLLGSLFF.

The chain carries TRBV5-5 and TRBJ2-3; no clear D. The CDR3 has 13 residues. Trimming left V 0 bases short and J 3 bases short, with 5 bases between. Germline loops: CDR1 SGHKS, CDR2 YYEKEE (reference sequence). The CDR3 region has the DNA TGTGCCAGCAGCTTGGACTATACAGATACGCAGTATTTT. Amino acid sequence: CASSLDYTDTQYF.

J is TRBJ2-1 and V is TRBV18; TRBD1 matches at 9 bases. Germline lookup yields CDR1 KGHSH and CDR2 LQKENI. V gave up 0 bases and J gave up 6 bases; unmatched junction bases: 9. The CDR3 runs to 17 residues. CDR3 protein: CASSPPDRQGGRNEQFF. The CDR3, as DNA: TGTGCCAGCTCACCACCGGATCGACAGGGGGGTCGCAATGAGCAGTTCTTC.

This clone is a singleton in its sample. This chain joins TRBV9 and TRBJ2-7; TRBD1 is a possible D gene (5 bases). Deletions cut 0 bases from V and 3 bases from J, with 16 bases between. The CDR3 has 16 amino acids. Germline CDR1 reads SGDLS; CDR2 reads YYNGEE. The chain's CDR3 is CASSVDGAGTRYEQYF. In DNA, the CDR3 is TGTGCCAGCAGCGTAGATGGGGCAGGAACACGCTACGAGCAGTACTTC.

This clone was found a few times. The chain recombines TRBV2 with TRBJ1-2; D is ambiguous. The V end lost 2 bases, the J end lost 2 bases, and 9 bases lay between the germline ends. Germline-derived CDR1 and CDR2 are SNHLY and FYNNEI. The CDR3 loop spans 14 amino acids. As DNA, the CDR3 is TGTGCCAGCAGTGAACGCAGGCTAAACTATGGCTACACCTTC. This sequence encodes CASSERRLNYGYTF.

The table lists this clone with a few counts. The DNA of the CDR3 is TGTGCCAGCAGTTCGTGGACAGGGAATAATTCACCCCTCCACTTT. The encoded protein is CASSSWTGNNSPLHF. The J gene is TRBJ1-6, the V gene TRBV27; 8 positions agree with TRBD1. Germline CDR1 is MNHEY and CDR2 is SMNVEV (reference sequence). This CDR3 is built from 15 residues. With 4 bases clipped from V and 5 bases from J, the junction kept 4 bases outside the gene matches.